Here is one T cell receptor beta chain with its context. The antigen is not known. The sample belongs to a study of T cell responses to AZD1222 COVID-19 vaccine. Notes on the study in general: Baseline testing showed seropositivity in only a handful of AZD1222 recipients. Increased Spike-specific TCR breadth and depth were observed after two AZD1222 doses.

This CDR3 has 15 residues. The junction had 10 bases not matched to a gene; V was cut back by 5 bases and J by 6 bases. The germline V gene encodes CDR1 LNHDA and CDR2 SQIVND (reference sequence). Only in-frame clones appear in the TCRdb table, and some are missing; sequencing was by immunoSEQ multiplex PCR. The table shows 100,000 to 150,000 clones, with roughly 90% occurring only once. The clonotype comes from an adult who received the AZD1222 COVID-19 vaccine. This sample comprised peripheral blood, obtained 28 days after the second AZD1222 dose. The V and J genes are TRBV19 and TRBJ2-7, with 10 bases matching TRBD1. CDR3 nucleotide sequence: TGTGCCAGTAGTGTACCGGGACAGGGGTTCCTCGAGCAGTACTTC. Protein: CASSVPGQGFLEQYF.